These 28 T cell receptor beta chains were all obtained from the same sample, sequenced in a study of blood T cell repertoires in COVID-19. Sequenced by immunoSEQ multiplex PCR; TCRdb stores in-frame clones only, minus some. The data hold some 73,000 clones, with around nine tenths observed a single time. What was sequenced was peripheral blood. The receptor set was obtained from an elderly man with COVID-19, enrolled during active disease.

CDR3 in DNA: TGTGCCAGCAGCGTCGGACACAGTACCTACGAGCAGTACTTC. This codes for CASSVGHSTYEQYF. The chain is built from TRBV21-1 and TRBJ2-7; the D call of TRBD1 is as the table states it, not checked on the DNA. TRBV21-1 counts as a pseudogene. The CDR3 consists of 14 residues.

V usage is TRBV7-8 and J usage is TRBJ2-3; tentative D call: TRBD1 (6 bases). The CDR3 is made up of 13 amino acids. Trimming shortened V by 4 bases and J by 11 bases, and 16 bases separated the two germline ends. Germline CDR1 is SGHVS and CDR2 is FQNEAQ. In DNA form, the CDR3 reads TGTGCCAGCAGCTCTAGGGGGACGGGGAGGCAGTATTTT. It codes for CASSSRGTGRQYF.

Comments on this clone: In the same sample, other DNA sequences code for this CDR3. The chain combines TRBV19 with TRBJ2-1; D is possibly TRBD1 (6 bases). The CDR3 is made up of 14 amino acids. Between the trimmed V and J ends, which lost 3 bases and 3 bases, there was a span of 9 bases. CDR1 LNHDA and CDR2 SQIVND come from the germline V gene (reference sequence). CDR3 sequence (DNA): TGTGCCAGTAGTATTGTAGGGGGCTACAATGAGCAGTTCTTC. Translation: CASSIVGGYNEQFF. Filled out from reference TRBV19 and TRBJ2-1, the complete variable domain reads DGGITQSPKYLFRKEGQNVTLSCEQNLNHDAMYWYRQDPGQGLRLIYYSQIVNDFQKGDIAEGYSVSREKKESFPLTVTSAQKNPTAFYLCASSIVGGYNEQFFGPGTRLTVL.

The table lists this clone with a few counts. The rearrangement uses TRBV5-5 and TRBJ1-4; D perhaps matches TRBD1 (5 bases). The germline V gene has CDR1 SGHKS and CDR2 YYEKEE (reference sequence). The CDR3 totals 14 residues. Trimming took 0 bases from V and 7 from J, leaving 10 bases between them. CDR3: CASSLAGISEKLFF. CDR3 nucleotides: TGTGCCAGCAGCTTGGCAGGGATCAGTGAAAAACTGTTTTTT.

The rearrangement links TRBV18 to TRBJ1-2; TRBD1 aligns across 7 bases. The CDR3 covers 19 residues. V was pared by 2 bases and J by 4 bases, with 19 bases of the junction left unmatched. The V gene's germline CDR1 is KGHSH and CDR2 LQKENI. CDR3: CASSPTILIGTVDFYGYTF. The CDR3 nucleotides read TGTGCCAGCTCACCAACCATCCTAATAGGGACAGTAGATTTCTATGGCTACACCTTC.

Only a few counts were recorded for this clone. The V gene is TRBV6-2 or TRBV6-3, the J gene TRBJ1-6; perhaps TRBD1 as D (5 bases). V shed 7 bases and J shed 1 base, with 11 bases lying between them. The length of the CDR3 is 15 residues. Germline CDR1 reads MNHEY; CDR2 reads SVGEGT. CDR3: CASTPGRSYNSPLHF. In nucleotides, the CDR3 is TGTGCCAGCACCCCAGGGAGGTCCTATAATTCACCCCTCCACTTT.

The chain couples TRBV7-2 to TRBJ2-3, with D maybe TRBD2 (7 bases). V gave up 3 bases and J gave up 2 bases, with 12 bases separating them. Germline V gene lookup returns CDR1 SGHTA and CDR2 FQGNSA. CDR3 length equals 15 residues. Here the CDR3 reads CASSFRAGATDTQYF. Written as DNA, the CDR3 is TGTGCCAGCAGCTTCAGGGCGGGGGCCACAGATACGCAGTATTTT.

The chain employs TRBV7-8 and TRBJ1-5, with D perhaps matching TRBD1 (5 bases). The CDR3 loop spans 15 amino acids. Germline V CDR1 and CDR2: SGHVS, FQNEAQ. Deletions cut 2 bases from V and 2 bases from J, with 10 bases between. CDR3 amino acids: CASSLSAGGNQPQHF. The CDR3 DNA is TGTGCCAGCAGCTTAAGTGCGGGGGGCAATCAGCCCCAGCATTTT.

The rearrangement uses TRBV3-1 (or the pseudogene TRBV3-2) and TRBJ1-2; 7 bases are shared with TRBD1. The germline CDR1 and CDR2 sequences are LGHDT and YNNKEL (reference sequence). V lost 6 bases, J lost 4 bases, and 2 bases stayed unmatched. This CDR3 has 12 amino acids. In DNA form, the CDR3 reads TGTGCCAGCAGGACAGGGCCCTATGGCTACACCTTC. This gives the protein CASRTGPYGYTF.

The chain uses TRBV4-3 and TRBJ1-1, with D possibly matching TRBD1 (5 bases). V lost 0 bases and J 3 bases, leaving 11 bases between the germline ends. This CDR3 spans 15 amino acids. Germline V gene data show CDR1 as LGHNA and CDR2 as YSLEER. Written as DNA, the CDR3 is TGCGCCAGCAGCCAAGATGCGTACAGGTACACTGAAGCTTTCTTT. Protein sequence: CASSQDAYRYTEAFF.

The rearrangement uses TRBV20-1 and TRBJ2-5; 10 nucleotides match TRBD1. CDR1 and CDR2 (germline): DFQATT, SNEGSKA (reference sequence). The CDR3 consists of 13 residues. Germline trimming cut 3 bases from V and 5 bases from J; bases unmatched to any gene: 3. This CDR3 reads CSASGQGVETQYF. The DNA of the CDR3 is TGCAGTGCTAGTGGACAGGGGGTCGAGACCCAGTACTTC.

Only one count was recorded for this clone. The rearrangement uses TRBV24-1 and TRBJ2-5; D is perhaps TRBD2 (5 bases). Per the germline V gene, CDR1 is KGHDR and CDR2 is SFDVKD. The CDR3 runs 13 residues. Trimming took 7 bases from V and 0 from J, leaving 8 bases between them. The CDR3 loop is CATSEGYQETQYF. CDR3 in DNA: TGTGCCACCAGCGAGGGATACCAAGAGACCCAGTACTTC.

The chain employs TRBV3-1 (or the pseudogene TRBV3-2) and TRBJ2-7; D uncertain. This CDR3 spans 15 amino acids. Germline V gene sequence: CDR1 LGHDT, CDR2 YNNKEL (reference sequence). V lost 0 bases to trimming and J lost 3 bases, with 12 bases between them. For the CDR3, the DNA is TGTGCCAGCAGCCAAGATCTGCCCGGGTTCTACGAGCAGTACTTC. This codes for CASSQDLPGFYEQYF.

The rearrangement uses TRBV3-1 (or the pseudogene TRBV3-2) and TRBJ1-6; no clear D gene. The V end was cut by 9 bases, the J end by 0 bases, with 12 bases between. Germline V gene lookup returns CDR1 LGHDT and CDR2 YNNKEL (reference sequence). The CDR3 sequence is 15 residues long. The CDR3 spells CASTLGSSYNSPLHF. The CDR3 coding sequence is TGTGCCAGTACCCTCGGTAGCTCCTATAATTCACCCCTCCACTTT.

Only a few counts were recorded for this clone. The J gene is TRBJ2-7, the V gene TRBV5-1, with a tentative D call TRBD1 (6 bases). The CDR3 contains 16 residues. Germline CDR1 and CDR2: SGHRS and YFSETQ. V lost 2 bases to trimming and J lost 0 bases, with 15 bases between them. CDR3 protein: CASSFRPQGPSYEQYF. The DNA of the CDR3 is TGCGCCAGCAGCTTTAGACCCCAGGGGCCCTCCTACGAGCAGTACTTC.

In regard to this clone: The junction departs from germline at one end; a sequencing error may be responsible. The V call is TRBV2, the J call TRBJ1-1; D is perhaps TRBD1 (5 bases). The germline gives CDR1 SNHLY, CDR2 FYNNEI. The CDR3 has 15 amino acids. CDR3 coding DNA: TGTGCCAGCAGCGAAGAGGGCGGGGGATCTGCTGAAGCTTTCTTT. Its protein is CASSEEGGGSAEAFF. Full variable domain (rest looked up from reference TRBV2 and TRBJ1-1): EPEVTQTPSHQVTQMGQEVILRCVPISNHLYFYWYRQILGQKVEFLVSFYNNEISEKSEIFDDQFSVERPDGSNFTLKIRSTKLEDSAMYFCASSEEGGGSAEAFFGQGTRLTVV.

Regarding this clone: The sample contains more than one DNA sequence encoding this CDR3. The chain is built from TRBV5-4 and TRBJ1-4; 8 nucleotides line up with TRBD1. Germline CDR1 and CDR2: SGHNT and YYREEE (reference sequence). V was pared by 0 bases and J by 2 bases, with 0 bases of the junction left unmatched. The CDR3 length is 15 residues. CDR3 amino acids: CASSLGQGTNEKLFF. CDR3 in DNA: TGTGCCAGCAGCTTGGGACAGGGGACTAATGAAAAACTGTTTTTT. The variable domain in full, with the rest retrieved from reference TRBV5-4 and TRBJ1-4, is ETGVTQSPTHLIKTRGQQVTLRCSSQSGHNTVSWYQQALGQGPQFIFQYYREEENGRGNFPPRFSGLQFPNYSSELNVNALELDDSALYLCASSLGQGTNEKLFFGSGTQLSVL.

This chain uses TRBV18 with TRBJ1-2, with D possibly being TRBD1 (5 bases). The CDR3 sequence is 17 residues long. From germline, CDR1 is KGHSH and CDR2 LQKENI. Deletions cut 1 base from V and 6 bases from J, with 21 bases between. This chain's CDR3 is CASSPRTSGAGGDGYTF. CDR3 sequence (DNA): TGTGCCAGCTCACCACGGACCTCCGGGGCGGGGGGGGATGGCTACACCTTC.

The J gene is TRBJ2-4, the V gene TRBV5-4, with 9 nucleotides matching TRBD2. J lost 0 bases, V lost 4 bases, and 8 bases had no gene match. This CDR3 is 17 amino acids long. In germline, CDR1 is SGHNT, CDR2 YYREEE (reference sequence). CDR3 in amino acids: CASSPDASGVAKNIQYF. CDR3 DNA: TGTGCCAGCAGCCCGGACGCTAGCGGGGTAGCCAAAAACATTCAGTACTTC. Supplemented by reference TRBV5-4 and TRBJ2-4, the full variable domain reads ETGVTQSPTHLIKTRGQQVTLRCSSQSGHNTVSWYQQALGQGPQFIFQYYREEENGRGNFPPRFSGLQFPNYSSELNVNALELDDSALYLCASSPDASGVAKNIQYFGAGTRLSVL.

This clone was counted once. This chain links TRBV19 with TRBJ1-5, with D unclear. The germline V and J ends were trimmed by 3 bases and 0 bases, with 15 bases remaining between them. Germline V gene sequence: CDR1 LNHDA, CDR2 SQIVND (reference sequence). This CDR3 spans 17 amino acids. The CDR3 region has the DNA TGTGCCAGTAGTATTGGTAGCGGCCGTCCTAGCAATCAGCCCCAGCATTTT. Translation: CASSIGSGRPSNQPQHF.

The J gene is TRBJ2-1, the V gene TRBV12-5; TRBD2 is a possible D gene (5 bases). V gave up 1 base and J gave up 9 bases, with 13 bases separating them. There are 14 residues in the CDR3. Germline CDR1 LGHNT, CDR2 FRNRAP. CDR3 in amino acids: CASGLGSRASEQFF. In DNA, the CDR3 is TGTGCTAGTGGTTTGGGCTCGAGGGCCAGTGAGCAGTTCTTC.

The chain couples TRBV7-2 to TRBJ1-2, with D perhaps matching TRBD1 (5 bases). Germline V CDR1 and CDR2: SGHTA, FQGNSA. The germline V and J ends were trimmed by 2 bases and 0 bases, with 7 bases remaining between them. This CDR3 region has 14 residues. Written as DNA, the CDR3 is TGTGCCAGCAGCTTAACAGGAGCTAACTATGGCTACACCTTC. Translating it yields CASSLTGANYGYTF.

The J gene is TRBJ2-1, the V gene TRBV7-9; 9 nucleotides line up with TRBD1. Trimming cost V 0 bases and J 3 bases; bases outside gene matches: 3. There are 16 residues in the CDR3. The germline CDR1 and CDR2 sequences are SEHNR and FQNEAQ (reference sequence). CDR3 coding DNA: TGTGCCAGCAGCTTAGCGCTGACAGGGGGCTACAATGAGCAGTTCTTC. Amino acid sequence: CASSLALTGGYNEQFF.

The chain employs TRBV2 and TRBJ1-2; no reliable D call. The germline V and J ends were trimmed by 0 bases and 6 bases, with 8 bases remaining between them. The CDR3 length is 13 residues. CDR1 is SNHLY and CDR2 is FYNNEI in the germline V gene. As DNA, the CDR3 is TGTGCCAGCAGTGAAGCTCCCCTAAATGGCTACACCTTC. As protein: CASSEAPLNGYTF. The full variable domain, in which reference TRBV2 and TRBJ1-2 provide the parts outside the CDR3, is EPEVTQTPSHQVTQMGQEVILRCVPISNHLYFYWYRQILGQKVEFLVSFYNNEISEKSEIFDDQFSVERPDGSNFTLKIRSTKLEDSAMYFCASSEAPLNGYTFGSGTRLTVV.

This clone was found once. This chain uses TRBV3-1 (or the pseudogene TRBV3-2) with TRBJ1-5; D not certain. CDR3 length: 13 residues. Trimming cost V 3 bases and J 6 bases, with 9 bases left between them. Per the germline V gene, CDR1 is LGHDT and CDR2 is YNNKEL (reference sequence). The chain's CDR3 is CASSQGPGQPQHF. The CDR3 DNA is TGTGCCAGCAGCCAGGGTCCAGGTCAGCCCCAGCATTTT.

The CDR3 reads CASSWGQGTGNTIYF. CDR3 bases: TGTGCCAGCAGCTGGGGACAGGGCACGGGAAACACCATATATTTT. The chain combines TRBV7-2 with TRBJ1-3, with 9 bases lining up with TRBD1. This CDR3 region has 15 residues. J was trimmed by 4 bases and V by 4 bases; bases with no gene match: 5. Germline V gene sequence: CDR1 SGHTA, CDR2 FQGNSA.

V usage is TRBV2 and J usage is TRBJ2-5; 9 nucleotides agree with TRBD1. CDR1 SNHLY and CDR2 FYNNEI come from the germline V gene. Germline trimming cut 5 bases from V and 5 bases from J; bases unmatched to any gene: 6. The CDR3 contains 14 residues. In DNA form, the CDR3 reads TGTGCCAGCAGTCCTAACAGGGGGCGGGAGACCCAGTACTTC. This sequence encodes CASSPNRGRETQYF.

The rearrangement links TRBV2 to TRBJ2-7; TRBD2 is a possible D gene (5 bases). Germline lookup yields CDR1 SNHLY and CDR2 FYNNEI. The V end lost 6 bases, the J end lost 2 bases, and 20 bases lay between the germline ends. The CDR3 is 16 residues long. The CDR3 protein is CASSPVRSARAYEQYF. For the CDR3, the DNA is TGTGCCAGCAGCCCGGTCCGGAGTGCGCGGGCCTACGAGCAGTACTTC.